Below, 15 T cell receptor beta chains from the same sample are listed, as sequenced in a study of cytomegalovirus exposure and HLA in healthy donors. Primers for the PCR totalled 60 Vbeta and 13 Jbeta. The data were produced by immunoSEQ multiplex PCR, yet TCRdb's version contains in-frame clones alone and is incomplete. Of 150,000 to 200,000 clones listed, over 75% are singletons. Sequences were obtained from PBMCs. The receptors originated from a woman in her late teens or twenties in good health and CMV-seronegative.

The J gene is TRBJ2-1, the V gene TRBV27; TRBD2 might be the D (5 bases). The CDR3 extends over 12 amino acids. Germline-derived CDR1 and CDR2 are MNHEY and SMNVEV (reference sequence). V was cut by 4 bases and J by 6 bases, with 7 bases left in between. CDR3 protein: CASSSTSNEQFF. CDR3 DNA sequence: TGTGCCAGCAGTTCTACTAGCAATGAGCAGTTCTTC.

The chain couples TRBV5-4 to TRBJ1-1; TRBD1 agrees at 9 bases. Germline V gene sequence: CDR1 SGHNT, CDR2 YYREEE (reference sequence). CDR3 length equals 15 residues. With 3 bases clipped from V and 1 base from J, the junction kept 4 bases outside the gene matches. CDR3 sequence: CASSSEQGANTEAFF. The CDR3 DNA reads as TGTGCCAGCAGCTCCGAACAGGGGGCGAACACTGAAGCTTTCTTT.

CDR3 sequence reads: CASSLGWGRMNTEAFF. The CDR3 DNA follows: TGTGCCAGCAGCTTAGGCTGGGGCCGGATGAACACTGAAGCTTTCTTT. The chain recombines TRBV11-2 with TRBJ1-1, with D possibly matching TRBD1 (5 bases). Germline values: CDR1 SGHAT, CDR2 FQNNGV. V shed 1 base and J shed 0 bases, with 12 bases lying between them. The CDR3 is made up of 16 amino acids.

V and J are TRBV11-2 and TRBJ2-5; TRBD1 might be the D (6 bases). The J call may be faulty, since TRBJ2-7 better matches the DNA end. This CDR3 contains 14 residues. The germline gives CDR1 SGHAT, CDR2 FQNNGV. CDR3 sequence (DNA): TGTGCCAGCAGCTCCCGGGACACCTCCTACGAGCAGTACTTC. As protein: CASSSRDTSYEQYF.

Here the CDR3 DNA reads TGTGCCAGCAGTCCGAATTCTGGGACAGGCTATGGCTACACCTTC. Translating gives CASSPNSGTGYGYTF. The V gene is TRBV6-4, the J gene TRBJ1-2; 8 bases align to TRBD1. The junction had 9 bases not matched to a gene; V was cut back by 5 bases and J by 4 bases. This CDR3 has 15 residues. The germline V gene has CDR1 MRHNA and CDR2 SNTAGT.

V and J are TRBV10-2 and TRBJ1-1; weak D call: TRBD1 (6 bases). The germline V gene has CDR1 WSHSY and CDR2 SAAADI. V was shortened by 3 bases and J by 1 base, with 9 bases between the two germline ends. This CDR3 region has 14 residues. CDR3 DNA sequence: TGCGCCAGCAGTGAACAGGGACGGAACACTGAAGCTTTCTTT. This encodes CASSEQGRNTEAFF.

V and J are TRBV18 and TRBJ1-2, with D uncertain. The CDR3 loop spans 13 amino acids. Germline-derived CDR1 and CDR2 are KGHSH and LQKENI. V lost 0 bases to trimming and J lost 4 bases, with 6 bases between them. The DNA for the CDR3 is TGTGCCAGCTCACCACCGGGGAGCTATGGCTACACCTTC. This gives the protein CASSPPGSYGYTF.

The chain links TRBV7-8 to TRBJ2-5; 10 bases agree with TRBD2. The J call is uncertain, as TRBJ2-7 better fits the DNA end. CDR1 and CDR2 (germline): SGHVS, FQNEAQ. This CDR3 is built from 15 residues. The CDR3 loop reads CASSLLAGVVHEQYF. DNA for the CDR3: TGTGCCAGCAGCTTACTAGCGGGAGTGGTCCACGAGCAGTACTTC.

The chain recombines TRBV5-1 with TRBJ2-5; TRBD1 agrees at 9 bases. The CDR3 runs 15 residues. From germline, CDR1 is SGHRS and CDR2 YFSETQ. The ends lost 4 bases at V and 2 bases at J; junction bases unmatched: 6. The chain's CDR3 is CASSQVGQGQETQYF. The CDR3 nucleotides are TGCGCCAGCAGCCAAGTGGGACAGGGACAAGAGACCCAGTACTTC.

The chain has TRBV5-1 and TRBJ2-7; tentative D call: TRBD1 (6 bases). Germline V gene sequence: CDR1 SGHRS, CDR2 YFSETQ. This CDR3 spans 14 amino acids. V lost 2 bases and J 7 bases, leaving 16 bases between the germline ends. CDR3 nucleotide sequence: TGCGCCAGCAGCTTCGGGACAACCTCTGAGGAGCAGTACTTC. It specifies CASSFGTTSEEQYF.

V and J are TRBV9 and TRBJ2-3; D remains unclear. V was clipped by 4 bases and J by 2 bases, with 14 bases between them. Germline V gene sequence: CDR1 SGDLS, CDR2 YYNGEE. This CDR3 has 15 residues. CDR3: CASSRSISYTDTQYF. CDR3 nucleotides: TGTGCCAGCAGCCGGAGCATCTCCTACACAGATACGCAGTATTTT.

This clone was observed a handful of times. V and J are TRBV29-1 and TRBJ2-1; 7 positions match TRBD1. This CDR3 contains 13 residues. Germline V gives CDR1 SQVTM, CDR2 ANQGSEA. The trim removed 5 bases at V and 7 bases at J, leaving 8 bases unmatched. The CDR3: CSVYPRQGNEQFF. The CDR3 nucleotides are TGCAGCGTTTACCCCAGACAGGGAAATGAGCAGTTCTTC.

This clone occurred once. This chain connects TRBV30 to TRBJ1-1, with 7 bases identical to TRBD1. CDR1 is GTSNPN, CDR2 SVGIG, per germline (reference sequence). The V gene end was trimmed by 3 bases and the J gene end by 5 bases; junction bases not matched to a gene: 9. This CDR3 contains 14 residues. CDR3: CAWRKDRVKTEAFF. In nucleotides, the CDR3 is TGTGCCTGGAGGAAAGACAGGGTAAAAACTGAAGCTTTCTTT.

The chain combines TRBV30 with TRBJ2-1; tentatively, D is TRBD2 (6 bases). The germline V gene has CDR1 GTSNPN and CDR2 SVGIG (reference sequence). The ends were cut back, 7 bases at V and 6 bases at J, with 13 bases in the middle. The length of the CDR3 is 12 residues. This chain's CDR3 is CALRLEGNEQFF. The CDR3 coding sequence is TGTGCCTTAAGACTAGAGGGCAATGAGCAGTTCTTC.

V gene TRBV5-4 combines with J gene TRBJ2-7; D perhaps matches TRBD1 (7 bases). This CDR3 comprises 15 residues. Per germline, CDR1 SGHNT and CDR2 YYREEE (reference sequence). With 4 bases removed from V and 4 bases from J, the gap between germline ends came to 18 bases. This CDR3 reads CASSLQGGAVYEQYF. CDR3 DNA: TGTGCCAGCAGCCTCCAGGGGGGAGCGGTTTACGAGCAGTACTTC.